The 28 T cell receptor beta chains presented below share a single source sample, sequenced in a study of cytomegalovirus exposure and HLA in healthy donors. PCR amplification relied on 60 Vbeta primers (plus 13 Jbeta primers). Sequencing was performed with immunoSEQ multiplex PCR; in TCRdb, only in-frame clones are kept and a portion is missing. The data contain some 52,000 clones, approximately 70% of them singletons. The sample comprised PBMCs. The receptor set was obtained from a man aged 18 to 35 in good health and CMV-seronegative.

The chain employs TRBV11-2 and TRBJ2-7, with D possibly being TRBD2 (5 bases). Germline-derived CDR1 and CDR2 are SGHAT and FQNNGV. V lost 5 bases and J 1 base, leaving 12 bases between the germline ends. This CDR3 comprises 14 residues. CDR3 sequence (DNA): TGTGCCAGCAGCCCTCGGGCGGGTTCCTACGAGCAGTACTTC. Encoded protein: CASSPRAGSYEQYF.

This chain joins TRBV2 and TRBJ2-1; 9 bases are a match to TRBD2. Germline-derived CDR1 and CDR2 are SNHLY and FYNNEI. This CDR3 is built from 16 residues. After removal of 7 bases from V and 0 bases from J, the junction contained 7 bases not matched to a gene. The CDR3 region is CASNLLSGSSYNEQFF. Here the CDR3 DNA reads TGTGCCAGCAACCTCCTTAGCGGGAGCTCCTACAATGAGCAGTTCTTC.

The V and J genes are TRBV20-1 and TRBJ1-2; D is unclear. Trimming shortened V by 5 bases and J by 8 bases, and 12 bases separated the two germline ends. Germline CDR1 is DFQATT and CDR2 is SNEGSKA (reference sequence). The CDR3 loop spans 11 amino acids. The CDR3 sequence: CSARTAEGYTF. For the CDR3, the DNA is TGCAGTGCTCGTACAGCGGAGGGCTACACCTTC.

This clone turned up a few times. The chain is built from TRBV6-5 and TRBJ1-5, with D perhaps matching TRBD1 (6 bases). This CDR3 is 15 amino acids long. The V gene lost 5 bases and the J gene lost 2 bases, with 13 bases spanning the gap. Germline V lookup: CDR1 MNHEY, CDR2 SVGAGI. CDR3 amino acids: CASSTGTTGNQPQHF. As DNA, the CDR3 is TGTGCCAGCAGTACCGGGACAACTGGCAATCAGCCCCAGCATTTT.

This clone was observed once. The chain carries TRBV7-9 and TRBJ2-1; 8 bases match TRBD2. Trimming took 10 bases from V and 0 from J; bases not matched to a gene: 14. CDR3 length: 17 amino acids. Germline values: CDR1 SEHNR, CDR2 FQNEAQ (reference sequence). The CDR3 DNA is TGTGCCATCCTACCATCCACCGGGACTAGCTCCTACAATGAGCAGTTCTTC. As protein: CAILPSTGTSSYNEQFF.

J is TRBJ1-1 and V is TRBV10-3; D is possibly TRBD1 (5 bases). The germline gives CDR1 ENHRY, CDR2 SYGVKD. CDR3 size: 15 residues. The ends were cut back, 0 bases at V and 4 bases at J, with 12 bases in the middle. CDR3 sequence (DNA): TGTGCCATCAGTGAGTCGCCGGGGGGAGCCACTGAAGCTTTCTTT. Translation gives CAISESPGGATEAFF.

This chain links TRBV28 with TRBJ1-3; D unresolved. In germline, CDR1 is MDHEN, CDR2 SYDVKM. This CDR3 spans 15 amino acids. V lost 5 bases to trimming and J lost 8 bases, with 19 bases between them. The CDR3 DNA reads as TGTGCCAGCAGTCTGCCGGCCTTACAGCGGCACACCATATATTTT. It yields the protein CASSLPALQRHTIYF.

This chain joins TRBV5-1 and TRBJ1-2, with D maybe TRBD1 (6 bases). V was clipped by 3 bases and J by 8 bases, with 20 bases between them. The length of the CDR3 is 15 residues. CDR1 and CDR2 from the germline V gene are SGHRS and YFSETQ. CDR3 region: CASSYNIQGPQGYTF. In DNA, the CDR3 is TGCGCCAGCAGCTATAACATACAGGGCCCTCAGGGCTACACCTTC.

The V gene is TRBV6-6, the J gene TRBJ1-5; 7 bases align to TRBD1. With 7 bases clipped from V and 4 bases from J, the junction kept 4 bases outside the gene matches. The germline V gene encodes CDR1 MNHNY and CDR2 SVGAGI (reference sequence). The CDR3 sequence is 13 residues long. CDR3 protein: CASTDRVNQPQHF. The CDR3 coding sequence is TGTGCCAGCACCGACAGGGTAAATCAGCCCCAGCATTTT.

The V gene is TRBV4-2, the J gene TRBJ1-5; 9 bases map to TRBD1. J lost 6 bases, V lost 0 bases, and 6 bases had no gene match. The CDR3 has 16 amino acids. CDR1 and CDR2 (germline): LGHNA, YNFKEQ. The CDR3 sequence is CASSQEWDREFQPQHF. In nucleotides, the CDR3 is TGTGCCAGCAGCCAAGAGTGGGACAGGGAATTTCAGCCCCAGCATTTT.

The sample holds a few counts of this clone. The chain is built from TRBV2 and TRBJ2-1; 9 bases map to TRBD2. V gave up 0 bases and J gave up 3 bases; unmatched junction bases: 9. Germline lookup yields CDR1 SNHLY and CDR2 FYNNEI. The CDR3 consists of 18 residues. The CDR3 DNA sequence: TGTGCCAGCAGTGAAGCCGGTAGCGGGAGTCGGCTCTACAATGAGCAGTTCTTC. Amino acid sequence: CASSEAGSGSRLYNEQFF. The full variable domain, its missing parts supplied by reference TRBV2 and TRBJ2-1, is EPEVTQTPSHQVTQMGQEVILRCVPISNHLYFYWYRQILGQKVEFLVSFYNNEISEKSEIFDDQFSVERPDGSNFTLKIRSTKLEDSAMYFCASSEAGSGSRLYNEQFFGPGTRLTVL.

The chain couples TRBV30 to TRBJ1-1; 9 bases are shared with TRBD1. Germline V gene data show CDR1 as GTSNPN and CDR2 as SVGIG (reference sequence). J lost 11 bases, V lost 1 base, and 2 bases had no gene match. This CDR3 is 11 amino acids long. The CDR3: CAWSGGTGAFF. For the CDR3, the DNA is TGTGCCTGGAGTGGGGGGACAGGGGCTTTCTTT. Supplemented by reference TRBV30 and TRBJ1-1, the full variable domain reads SQTIHQWPATLVQPVGSPLSLECTVEGTSNPNLYWYRQAAGRGLQLLFYSVGIGQISSEVPQNLSASRPQDRQFILSSKKLLLSDSGFYLCAWSGGTGAFFGQGTRLTVV.

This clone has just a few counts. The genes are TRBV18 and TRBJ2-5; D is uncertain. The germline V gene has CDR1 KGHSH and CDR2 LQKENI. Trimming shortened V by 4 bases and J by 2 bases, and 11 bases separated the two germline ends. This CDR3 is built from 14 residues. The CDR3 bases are TGTGCCAGCTCACATGAGAATCTGCAAGAGACCCAGTACTTC. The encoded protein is CASSHENLQETQYF.

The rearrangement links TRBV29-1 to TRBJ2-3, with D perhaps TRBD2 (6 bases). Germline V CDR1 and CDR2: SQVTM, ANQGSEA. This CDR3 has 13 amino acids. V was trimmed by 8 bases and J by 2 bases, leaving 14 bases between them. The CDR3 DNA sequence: TGCAGCCCCCGGGAGATCCTCACAGATACGCAGTATTTT. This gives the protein CSPREILTDTQYF.

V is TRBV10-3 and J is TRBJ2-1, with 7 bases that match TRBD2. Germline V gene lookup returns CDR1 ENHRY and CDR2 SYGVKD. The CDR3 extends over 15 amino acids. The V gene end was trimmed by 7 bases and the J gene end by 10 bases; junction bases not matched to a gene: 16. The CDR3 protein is CAITRKAGLAQEQFF. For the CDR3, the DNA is TGTGCCATCACCCGGAAAGCGGGGTTGGCTCAAGAGCAGTTCTTC.

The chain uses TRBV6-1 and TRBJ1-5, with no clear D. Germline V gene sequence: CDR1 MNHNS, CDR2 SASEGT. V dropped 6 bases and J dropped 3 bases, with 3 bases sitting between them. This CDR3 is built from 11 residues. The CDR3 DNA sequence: TGTGCCAGCAGCTTCAATCAGCCCCAGCATTTT. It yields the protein CASSFNQPQHF.

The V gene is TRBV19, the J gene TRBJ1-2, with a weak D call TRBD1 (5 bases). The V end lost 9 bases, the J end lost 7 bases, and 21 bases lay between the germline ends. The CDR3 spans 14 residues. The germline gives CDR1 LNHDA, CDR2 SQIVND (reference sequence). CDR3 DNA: TGTGCCAGCAGACGCGATAGGGGTTTTCCTGGCTACACCTTC. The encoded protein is CASRRDRGFPGYTF.

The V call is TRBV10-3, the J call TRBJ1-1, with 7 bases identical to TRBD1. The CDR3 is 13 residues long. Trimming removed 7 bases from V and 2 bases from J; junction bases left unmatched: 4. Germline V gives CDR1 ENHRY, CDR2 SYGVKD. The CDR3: CAITPGGNTEAFF. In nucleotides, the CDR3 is TGTGCCATCACCCCAGGGGGTAACACTGAAGCTTTCTTT.

Here the CDR3 DNA reads TGCAGCGTTCCACAAAGCTCTGGGGCCAACGTCCTGACTTTC. Amino acid sequence: CSVPQSSGANVLTF. The V call is TRBV29-1, the J call TRBJ2-6; D unresolved. The CDR3 covers 14 residues. CDR1 is SQVTM, CDR2 ANQGSEA, per germline. V was pared by 5 bases and J by 0 bases, with 8 bases between.

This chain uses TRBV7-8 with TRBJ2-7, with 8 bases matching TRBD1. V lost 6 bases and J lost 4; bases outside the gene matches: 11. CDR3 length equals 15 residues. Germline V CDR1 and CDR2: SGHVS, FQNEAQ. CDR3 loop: CASRPERTGPYEQYF. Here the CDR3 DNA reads TGTGCCAGCAGACCCGAGCGGACAGGGCCTTACGAGCAGTACTTC.

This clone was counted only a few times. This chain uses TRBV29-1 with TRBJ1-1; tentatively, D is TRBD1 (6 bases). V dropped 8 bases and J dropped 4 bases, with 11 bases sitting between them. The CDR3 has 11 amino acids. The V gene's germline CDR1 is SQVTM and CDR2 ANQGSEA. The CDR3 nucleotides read TGCAGCACCAGGGGTGGCACTGAAGCTTTCTTT. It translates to CSTRGGTEAFF.

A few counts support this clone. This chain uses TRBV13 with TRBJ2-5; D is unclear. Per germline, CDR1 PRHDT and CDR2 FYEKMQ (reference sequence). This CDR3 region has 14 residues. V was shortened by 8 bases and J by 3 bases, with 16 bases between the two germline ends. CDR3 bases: TGTGCCAGCGAATTAGATGGCGGTGAAGAGACCCAGTACTTC. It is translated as CASELDGGEETQYF.

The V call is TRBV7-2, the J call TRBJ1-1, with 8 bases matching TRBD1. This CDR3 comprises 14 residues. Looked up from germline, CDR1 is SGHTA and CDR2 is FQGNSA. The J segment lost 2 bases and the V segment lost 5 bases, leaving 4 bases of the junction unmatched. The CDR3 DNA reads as TGTGCCAGCAGCATGCAGGGGGCCAACACTGAAGCTTTCTTT. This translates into CASSMQGANTEAFF.

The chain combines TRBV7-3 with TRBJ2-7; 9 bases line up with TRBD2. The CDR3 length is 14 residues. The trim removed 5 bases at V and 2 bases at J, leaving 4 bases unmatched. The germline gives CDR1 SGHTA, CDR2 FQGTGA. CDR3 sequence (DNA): TGTGCCAGCAGCACGACTAGCGGTACCTACGAGCAGTACTTC. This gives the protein CASSTTSGTYEQYF. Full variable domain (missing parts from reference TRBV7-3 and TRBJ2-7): GAGVSQTPSNKVTEKGKYVELRCDPISGHTALYWYRQSLGQGPEFLIYFQGTGAADDSGLPNDRFFAVRPEGSVSTLKIQRTERGDSAVYLCASSTTSGTYEQYFGPGTRLTVT.

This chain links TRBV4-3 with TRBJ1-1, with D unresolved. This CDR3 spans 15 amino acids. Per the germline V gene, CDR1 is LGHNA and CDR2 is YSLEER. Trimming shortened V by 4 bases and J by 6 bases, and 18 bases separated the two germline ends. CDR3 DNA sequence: TGCGCCAGCAGCCTCGTGACACTTACTAGCGCTGAAGCTTTCTTT. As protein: CASSLVTLTSAEAFF.

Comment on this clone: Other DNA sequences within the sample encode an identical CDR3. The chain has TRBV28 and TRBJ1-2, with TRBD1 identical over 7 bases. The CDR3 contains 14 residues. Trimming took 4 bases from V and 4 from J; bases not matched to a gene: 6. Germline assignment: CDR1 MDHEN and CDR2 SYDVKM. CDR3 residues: CASSSRQGPYGYTF. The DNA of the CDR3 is TGTGCCAGCAGTTCCCGACAGGGACCCTATGGCTACACCTTC.

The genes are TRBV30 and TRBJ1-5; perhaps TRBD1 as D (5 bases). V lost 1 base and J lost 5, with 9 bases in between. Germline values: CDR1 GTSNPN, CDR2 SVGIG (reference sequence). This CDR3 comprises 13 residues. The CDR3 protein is CAWSERGDQPQHF. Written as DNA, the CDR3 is TGTGCCTGGAGTGAACGGGGGGATCAGCCCCAGCATTTT. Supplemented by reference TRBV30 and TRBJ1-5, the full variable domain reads SQTIHQWPATLVQPVGSPLSLECTVEGTSNPNLYWYRQAAGRGLQLLFYSVGIGQISSEVPQNLSASRPQDRQFILSSKKLLLSDSGFYLCAWSERGDQPQHFGDGTRLSIL.

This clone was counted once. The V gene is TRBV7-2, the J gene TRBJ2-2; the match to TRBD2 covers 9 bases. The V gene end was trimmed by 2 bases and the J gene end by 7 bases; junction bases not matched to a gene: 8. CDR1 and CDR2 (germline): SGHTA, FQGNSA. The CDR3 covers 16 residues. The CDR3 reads CASSLWLAGIGGELFF. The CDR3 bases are TGTGCCAGCAGCTTATGGCTAGCGGGAATCGGCGGGGAGCTGTTTTTT.